In its sample, the clone carrying this T cell receptor (beta chain) was seen a few times. The antigen is unknown. The CDR3 sequence is 16 residues long. Unmatched junction bases numbered 11, after V lost 6 bases and J lost 3 bases. Per the germline V gene, CDR1 is MNHNY and CDR2 is SVGAGI (reference sequence). TCRdb independently ran MiXCR on the 5' RACE reads; one entry per CDR3 protein. The sample includes more than 1.5 million distinct CDR3 sequences, under 35% of them seen just once. The data derive from a study of identical twins. Study results and limitations: Without tracking the same donors, conclusions rested on cross-sectional statistical analysis. Insertion counts were lower in abundant cord blood beta clonotypes, a trend that memory repertoires did not show. Twin sharing of out-of-frame TCR alpha was underestimated by models in monozygotic pairs.

The sample taken for sequencing was cord blood. This chain uses TRBV6-6 with TRBJ2-7; 10 bases are shared with TRBD2. This receptor was identified in a newborn girl in good health. The CDR3 sequence: CASSHLEREGLYEQYF. The DNA of the CDR3 is TGTGCCAGCAGCCATTTAGAGCGGGAGGGCCTCTACGAGCAGTACTTC.